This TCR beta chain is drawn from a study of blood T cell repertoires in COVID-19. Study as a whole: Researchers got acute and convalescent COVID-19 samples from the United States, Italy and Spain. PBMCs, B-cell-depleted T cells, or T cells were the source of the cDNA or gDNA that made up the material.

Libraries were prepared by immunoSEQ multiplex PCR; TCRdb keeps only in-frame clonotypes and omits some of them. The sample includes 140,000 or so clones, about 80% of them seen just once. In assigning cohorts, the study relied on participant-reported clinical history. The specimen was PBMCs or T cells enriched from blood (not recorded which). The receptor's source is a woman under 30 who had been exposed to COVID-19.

CDR3 residues: CASSQDRAGRNTIYF. The CDR3 DNA sequence: TGCGCCAGCAGCCAAGATCGAGCAGGGCGAAACACCATATATTTT. The rearrangement links TRBV4-3 to TRBJ1-3; tentatively, D is TRBD1 (5 bases). CDR3 length: 15 residues. Per germline, CDR1 LGHNA and CDR2 YSLEER. Trimming took 0 bases from V and 5 from J, leaving 11 bases between them.